The 32 T cell receptor beta chains presented below share a single source sample, sequenced in a study of control samples from healthy donors and cancer patients. The data were produced by immunoSEQ multiplex PCR, yet TCRdb's version contains in-frame clones alone and is incomplete. This table has 150,000 or so clones, approximately 86% appearing once. The sequencing sample was made of blood. These receptors came from a woman between 25 and 40 years old in good health.

V and J are TRBV12-3 or TRBV12-4 and TRBJ1-2; possible D gene TRBD1, 5 bases. The V and J ends lost 5 bases and 4 bases respectively, with 11 bases between them. This CDR3 contains 13 residues. CDR3 residues: CASSQTAPYGYTF. The CDR3 DNA is TGTGCCAGCAGTCAGACAGCCCCCTATGGCTACACCTTC.

The chain employs TRBV18 and TRBJ1-1; the D is unclear. CDR1 KGHSH and CDR2 LQKENI come from the germline V gene. V lost 6 bases to trimming and J lost 11 bases, with 19 bases between them. The CDR3 has 13 amino acids. The CDR3 here is CASSLIEETSAFF. CDR3 DNA sequence: TGTGCCAGCTCTCTTATAGAGGAGACTAGTGCTTTCTTT.

The chain joins TRBV19 to TRBJ2-6; weak D call: TRBD1 (6 bases). Trimming left V 8 bases short and J 0 bases short, with 8 bases between. The CDR3 has 14 amino acids. Germline CDR1 reads LNHDA; CDR2 reads SQIVND (reference sequence). This chain's CDR3 is CASHRDSGANVLTF. In DNA, the CDR3 is TGTGCCAGTCACAGGGACTCTGGGGCCAACGTCCTGACTTTC. Looking up the rest from reference TRBV19 and TRBJ2-6 gives the full variable domain: DGGITQSPKYLFRKEGQNVTLSCEQNLNHDAMYWYRQDPGQGLRLIYYSQIVNDFQKGDIAEGYSVSREKKESFPLTVTSAQKNPTAFYLCASHRDSGANVLTFGAGSRLTVL.

The chain uses TRBV24-1 and TRBJ2-5; 11 nucleotides agree with TRBD1. Looked up from germline, CDR1 is KGHDR and CDR2 is SFDVKD. The CDR3 contains 16 residues. Trimming at V came to 3 bases and at J to 4 bases, leaving 6 bases not matched to a gene. CDR3 amino acids: CATSDGGTGGLETQYF. Here the CDR3 DNA reads TGTGCCACCAGTGATGGGGGGACAGGGGGGTTAGAGACCCAGTACTTC.

The rearrangement uses TRBV19 and TRBJ2-7; TRBD1 matches at 7 bases. This CDR3 has 14 residues. CDR1 and CDR2 from the germline V gene are LNHDA and SQIVND (reference sequence). After removal of 5 bases from V and 2 bases from J, the junction contained 6 bases not matched to a gene. CDR3 DNA sequence: TGTGCCAGTAGTTTATCCGGGACAGCCTACGAGCAGTACTTC. Protein: CASSLSGTAYEQYF. The entire variable domain, with the rest obtained from reference TRBV19 and TRBJ2-7, is as follows: DGGITQSPKYLFRKEGQNVTLSCEQNLNHDAMYWYRQDPGQGLRLIYYSQIVNDFQKGDIAEGYSVSREKKESFPLTVTSAQKNPTAFYLCASSLSGTAYEQYFGPGTRLTVT.

Comments on this clone: The sample has other DNA sequences that encode this CDR3 too. The chain carries TRBV5-1 and TRBJ2-5, with 7 bases matching TRBD2. From germline, CDR1 is SGHRS and CDR2 YFSETQ. The ends lost 5 bases at V and 1 base at J; junction bases unmatched: 8. There are 15 residues in the CDR3. The CDR3 is CASRGGGRTQETQYF. For the CDR3, the DNA is TGCGCCAGCAGGGGGGGAGGGCGGACCCAAGAGACCCAGTACTTC.

This clone was recorded only once. The CDR3 DNA sequence: TGTGCCAGCAGCGCTCGACTAGCGGAAAACTCCTACAATGAGCAGTTCTTC. Amino acid sequence: CASSARLAENSYNEQFF. The V and J genes are TRBV7-9 and TRBJ2-1; 9 nucleotides line up with TRBD2. This CDR3 contains 17 residues. The V gene end was trimmed by 5 bases and the J gene end by 0 bases; junction bases not matched to a gene: 8. Germline V gene data show CDR1 as SEHNR and CDR2 as FQNEAQ (reference sequence).

The genes are TRBV28 and TRBJ2-1, with 13 bases fitting TRBD2. Per germline, CDR1 MDHEN and CDR2 SYDVKM. Trimming removed 4 bases from V and 8 bases from J; junction bases left unmatched: 5. The CDR3 loop spans 15 amino acids. The CDR3 reads CASSYGLAGAHEQFF. DNA for the CDR3: TGTGCCAGCAGTTACGGACTAGCGGGAGCCCATGAGCAGTTCTTC.

The gene calls are TRBV6-6 and TRBJ2-1; 9 nucleotides align to TRBD2. The CDR3 totals 17 residues. The V segment lost 5 bases and the J segment 8 bases; nucleotides outside the gene matches: 16. Germline V gene sequence: CDR1 MNHNY, CDR2 SVGAGI (reference sequence). CDR3 amino acids: CASSRTARTSVRDEQFF. Here the CDR3 DNA reads TGTGCCAGCAGTCGAACAGCAAGGACTAGCGTTAGGGATGAGCAGTTCTTC.

V gene TRBV19 combines with J gene TRBJ1-5; D is unclear. Trimming shortened V by 2 bases and J by 6 bases, and 14 bases separated the two germline ends. This CDR3 is 15 amino acids long. Germline V gives CDR1 LNHDA, CDR2 SQIVND (reference sequence). The CDR3 nucleotides are TGTGCCAGTAGTATATCGGGCCGGACCGGTCAGCCCCAGCATTTT. Its translation: CASSISGRTGQPQHF.

This clone has just one count. The chain joins TRBV7-2 to TRBJ2-1; TRBD2 might be the D (6 bases). Trimming cost V 5 bases and J 8 bases, with 13 bases left between them. This CDR3 comprises 13 residues. Germline V gene lookup returns CDR1 SGHTA and CDR2 FQGNSA. CDR3: CASSQRGGYEQFF. CDR3 bases: TGTGCCAGCAGCCAACGCGGAGGGTATGAGCAGTTCTTC.

V gene TRBV27 combines with J gene TRBJ2-7; D is unclear. The CDR3 is 13 amino acids. The V and J ends lost 3 bases and 5 bases respectively, with 11 bases between them. Germline loops: CDR1 MNHEY, CDR2 SMNVEV (reference sequence). CDR3 DNA sequence: TGTGCCAGCAGTTTTGCTTCTGTCAACGAGCAGTACTTC. Its translation is CASSFASVNEQYF.

The gene calls are TRBV4-1 and TRBJ2-2, with 8 positions matching TRBD2. Trimming took 4 bases from V and 1 from J; bases not matched to a gene: 14. CDR1 and CDR2 from the germline V gene are MGHRA and YSYEKL. The CDR3 consists of 19 residues. The DNA of the CDR3 is TGCGCCAGCAGCCCAGGTCCGGCGGGGGGCGACAGGAACACCGGGGAGCTGTTTTTT. As protein: CASSPGPAGGDRNTGELFF.

The chain joins TRBV6-4 to TRBJ1-1; D remains ambiguous. The V end was cut by 4 bases, the J end by 3 bases, with 9 bases between. This CDR3 is 13 amino acids long. Germline assignment: CDR1 MRHNA and CDR2 SNTAGT. The CDR3 loop reads CASSGGVDTEAFF. The DNA for the CDR3 is TGTGCCAGCAGTGGCGGGGTGGACACTGAAGCTTTCTTT.

The chain uses TRBV5-1 and TRBJ1-2, with D tentatively TRBD1 (5 bases). CDR1 is SGHRS and CDR2 is YFSETQ in the germline V gene. The CDR3 consists of 15 residues. Trimming removed 0 bases at V and 0 bases at J, with 9 bases between. Written as DNA, the CDR3 is TGCGCCAGCAGCTTGGTCCCAGGGACTAACTATGGCTACACCTTC. It codes for CASSLVPGTNYGYTF.

The genes are TRBV28 and TRBJ2-1, with unresolved D. Germline CDR1 reads MDHEN; CDR2 reads SYDVKM. There are 16 residues in the CDR3. The germline V and J ends were trimmed by 6 bases and 5 bases, with 20 bases remaining between them. CDR3 nucleotide sequence: TGTGCCAGCAGCCAACCGACCAGAGGATGGGACAATGAGCAGTTCTTC. Protein product: CASSQPTRGWDNEQFF.

This rearrangement joins TRBV2 to TRBJ1-2; D unresolved. Germline V lookup: CDR1 SNHLY, CDR2 FYNNEI. The CDR3 sequence is 13 residues long. Trimming left V 5 bases short and J 6 bases short, with 13 bases between. The CDR3 sequence: CASSWSGIDGYTF. DNA for the CDR3: TGTGCCAGCAGTTGGTCAGGCATCGATGGCTACACCTTC.

CDR3 region: CASSEFTGGRTDTQYF. The CDR3 nucleotides read TGTGCCAGCAGTGAATTTACAGGGGGTAGGACAGATACGCAGTATTTT. V and J are TRBV25-1 and TRBJ2-3; 8 nucleotides align to TRBD1. V was pared by 1 base and J by 3 bases, with 6 bases of the junction left unmatched. The CDR3 loop spans 16 amino acids. Germline values: CDR1 MGHDK, CDR2 SYGVNS.

The gene calls are TRBV7-8 and TRBJ1-2; 8 bases line up with TRBD1. CDR3 length: 17 residues. The germline gives CDR1 SGHVS, CDR2 FQNEAQ. The junction had 12 bases not matched to a gene; V was cut back by 2 bases and J by 4 bases. This chain's CDR3 is CASSLSPRTGRGYGYTF. CDR3 sequence (DNA): TGTGCCAGCAGCTTATCCCCGAGGACAGGGCGCGGCTATGGCTACACCTTC.

The chain recombines TRBV15 with TRBJ2-1; TRBD2 is a possible D gene (6 bases). This CDR3 region has 16 residues. V was trimmed by 0 bases and J by 7 bases, leaving 16 bases between them. The germline gives CDR1 LNHNV, CDR2 YYDKDF (reference sequence). The CDR3: CATSRDYYRAGNEQFF. The CDR3 bases are TGTGCCACCAGCAGAGACTACTATAGGGCGGGAAATGAGCAGTTCTTC.

The chain recombines TRBV11-3 with TRBJ2-5; 13 positions agree with TRBD2. The CDR3 is 16 amino acids. J lost 4 bases, V lost 4 bases, and 6 bases had no gene match. Germline CDR1 SGHNT, CDR2 YENEEA. CDR3 residues: CASSSGLAGAPETQYF. DNA for the CDR3: TGTGCCAGCAGCTCCGGACTAGCGGGGGCCCCAGAGACCCAGTACTTC. The variable domain in full, with the rest retrieved from reference TRBV11-3 and TRBJ2-5, is EAGVVQSPRYKIIEKKQPVAFWCNPISGHNTLYWYLQNLGQGPELLIRYENEEAVDDSQLPKDRFSAERLKGVDSTLKIQPAELGDSAVYLCASSSGLAGAPETQYFGPGTRLLVL.

This sequence joins TRBV10-3 and TRBJ1-1; 8 nucleotides agree with TRBD1. The V gene's germline CDR1 is ENHRY and CDR2 SYGVKD. The CDR3 is made up of 14 amino acids. With V trimmed by 4 bases and J by 4 bases, 5 bases remained unmatched. The CDR3 here is CAISGTGLTTEAFF. CDR3 nucleotide sequence: TGTGCCATCAGTGGGACAGGGCTTACCACTGAAGCTTTCTTT.

CDR3 in amino acids: CASSRPLERNEKLFF. The CDR3 region has the DNA TGTGCCAGCAGCCGCCCCTTAGAGAGAAATGAAAAACTGTTTTTT. The rearrangement joins TRBV7-9 to TRBJ1-4; no clear D gene. Looked up from germline, CDR1 is SEHNR and CDR2 is FQNEAQ (reference sequence). The V gene lost 5 bases and the J gene lost 5 bases, with 15 bases spanning the gap. This CDR3 spans 15 amino acids.

The chain has TRBV5-1 and TRBJ2-3; D may be TRBD1 (5 bases). The V and J ends lost 10 bases and 0 bases respectively, with 15 bases between them. The CDR3 loop spans 14 amino acids. Germline V CDR1 and CDR2: SGHRS, YFSETQ. DNA of the CDR3: TGCGCCGTCGCCAGGGATCCTAGCACAGATACGCAGTATTTT. Residues: CAVARDPSTDTQYF. The complete variable domain, with remaining parts taken from reference TRBV5-1 and TRBJ2-3, reads KAGVTQTPRYLIKTRGQQVTLSCSPISGHRSVSWYQQTPGQGLQFLFEYFSETQRNKGNFPGRFSGRQFSNSRSEMNVSTLELGDSALYLCAVARDPSTDTQYFGPGTRLTVL.

V and J are TRBV30 and TRBJ1-1; the match to TRBD1 covers 7 bases. The CDR3 has 10 residues. Germline V gene data show CDR1 as GTSNPN and CDR2 as SVGIG (reference sequence). Unmatched junction bases numbered 6, after V lost 7 bases and J lost 10 bases. CDR3 region: CASGQVGAFF. In DNA form, the CDR3 reads TGTGCCTCCGGACAGGTTGGAGCTTTCTTT.

This chain links TRBV28 with TRBJ2-3; D uncertain. Trimming took off 4 bases at V and 6 bases at J, with 5 bases between the two ends. Germline CDR1 reads MDHEN; CDR2 reads SYDVKM. This CDR3 is 11 amino acids long. The CDR3 protein is CASSSADTQYF. The CDR3 DNA reads as TGTGCCAGCAGTTCCGCGGATACGCAGTATTTT.

V is TRBV19 and J is TRBJ2-2; 10 nucleotides match TRBD1. The CDR3 is made up of 14 amino acids. CDR1 is LNHDA and CDR2 is SQIVND in the germline V gene (reference sequence). V lost 5 bases and J lost 6; bases outside the gene matches: 3. The CDR3: CASSGTGDAGELFF. In DNA, the CDR3 is TGTGCCAGTAGTGGGACAGGGGATGCCGGGGAGCTGTTTTTT.

The J gene is TRBJ2-1, the V gene TRBV2; TRBD1 is a possible D gene (5 bases). The CDR3 runs 13 residues. The V end lost 7 bases, the J end lost 12 bases, and 19 bases lay between the germline ends. Germline-derived CDR1 and CDR2 are SNHLY and FYNNEI. CDR3: CASIPPQGPGQFF. The CDR3 region has the DNA TGTGCCAGCATCCCACCCCAGGGTCCGGGGCAGTTCTTC.

The gene calls are TRBV4-1 and TRBJ1-4, with D uncertain. CDR3 length: 15 residues. V lost 1 base and J 7 bases, leaving 13 bases between the germline ends. Per the germline V gene, CDR1 is MGHRA and CDR2 is YSYEKL. CDR3 nucleotide sequence: TGCGCCAGCAGCCAAGGTCTCCACACGACTGAAAAACTGTTTTTT. Protein: CASSQGLHTTEKLFF.

The table lists this clone with a count of one. The V gene is TRBV10-3, the J gene TRBJ1-4; D ambiguous. Trimming took 0 bases from V and 3 from J, leaving 8 bases between them. Germline V gives CDR1 ENHRY, CDR2 SYGVKD. The CDR3 length is 15 residues. This CDR3 reads CAISESRDANEKLFF. CDR3 DNA sequence: TGTGCCATCAGTGAGTCAAGGGATGCTAATGAAAAACTGTTTTTT.

The genes are TRBV19 and TRBJ2-1; D might be TRBD2 (5 bases). In germline, CDR1 is LNHDA, CDR2 SQIVND (reference sequence). Trimming took off 2 bases at V and 4 bases at J, with 15 bases between the two ends. The CDR3 runs to 16 residues. As DNA, the CDR3 is TGTGCCAGTAGTATAAAGTCGGGGAGTCGGTACAATGAGCAGTTCTTC. Encoded protein: CASSIKSGSRYNEQFF.

The chain combines TRBV27 with TRBJ1-1; D gene unclear. This CDR3 has 17 amino acids. Germline CDR1 reads MNHEY; CDR2 reads SMNVEV (reference sequence). The ends were cut back, 2 bases at V and 0 bases at J, with 16 bases in the middle. CDR3 residues: CASSLTLTVGLNTEAFF. For the CDR3, the DNA is TGTGCCAGCAGTTTAACGTTGACGGTGGGTTTGAACACTGAAGCTTTCTTT.